In this sample, the clone carrying this TCR beta chain turned up a few times. Per the original methods: Quantification of nucleated cells was approximated via reference gene primer amplification. Here immunoSEQ multiplex PCR was the method, and the copy in TCRdb shows in-frame clones only, minus some. That table is the source of V, J and clone size, and D and trimming were worked out from the DNA. Altogether some 460,000 clones are present, about 85% being singletons, with the ten largest covering about 0.65%. The germline V and J ends were trimmed by 4 bases and 9 bases, with 16 bases remaining between them. Per the germline V gene, CDR1 is SGHTS and CDR2 is YDEGEE. The CDR3 consists of 13 residues. The sample comes from a study of blood T cell repertoires in COVID-19. Study background: Italy, Spain and the United States were the sources of the convalescent and acute COVID-19 samples. T cells, B-cell-depleted T cells, or PBMCs provided the cDNA or gDNA that served as material.

This clonotype originated in a woman aged 18-30 years who had recovered from COVID-19. The chain is built from TRBV5-8 and TRBJ1-2; no reliable D call. The sample consisted of PBMCs or T cells enriched from blood (not recorded which). The CDR3 here is CASSPDRWARYTF. The CDR3 nucleotides read TGTGCCAGCAGCCCGGATCGATGGGCCCGCTACACCTTC.